Given below is one T cell receptor beta chain in context. The antigen this receptor binds is unknown. No much larger clone exists at a distance of one base, and base qualities are not known. The data originate from a study of blood T cell repertoires in COVID-19 (TCRdb year 2020). In the study overall: Samples from collaborators originated in the United States, Italy and Spain and spanned both the acute and convalescent phases of COVID-19. The repertoires were released in a freely available public database intended as a resource for research on the immune response to SARS-CoV-2. Sample metadata almost always included a de-identified subject ID, COVID-19 status, age in years and sex. The prospective study material was composed of cDNA or gDNA derived from T cells, B-cell-depleted T cells, or PBMCs. The samples were drawn from the first 160 participants of the ongoing ImmuneRACE study and from about 1,200 subjects provided by 6 global collaborators. Where HLA class I and class II types were available, the types were taken from metadata supplied by the sample provider, not from assay-based typing. Deeply sampled blood TCRbeta repertoires from subjects exposed to, actively infected with, or recovered from COVID-19 were included in the dataset. Findings and caveats that apply to the study as a whole: How much clinical and demographic metadata was included differed by source and by participant, and the metadata was provided uncurated.

The immunoSEQ Assay, a bias-controlled multiplex PCR, was used to amplify TCRbeta CDR3 regions from genomic DNA. The authors' analysis ran thus. The number of nucleated cells in each sample was estimated from the amplification of reference gene primers within the assay. To quantify the absolute abundance of each unique TCRbeta CDR3 rearrangement, sequence reads were collapsed and filtered. Productive Simpson clonality was computed per sample as the square root of Simpson's diversity index over productive rearrangements. TCRdb provides this immuneACCESS table in a form limited to in-frame rearrangements. Some clones are lacking; in checked studies, under half of them reflect an unresolved V gene, and why the rest are absent is not known. D and trimming come from the DNA, and the V and J calls and clone size come from that table. The sample profile shows about 240,000 clones; about 80% of them were found once. Clones ranked in the top ten supply 1.5% to 2% of the sample.

Sequences SGHTA (CDR1) and FQGTGA (CDR2) are obtained from the germline V gene. The CDR3 runs 13 residues from the cysteine to the phenylalanine. Solely the CDR3 DNA is kept, with 39 bases framed from the first base. Trimming costs V 4 bases and J 8 bases, and their ends lie 12 bases apart. A second Seattle source provided samples from volunteer blood donors who had recovered from COVID-19. Whole blood was collected in K2EDTA tubes by collaborating institutions according to the institutions' own protocols. For TCRbeta analysis, collaborators shipped samples as frozen whole blood, isolated PBMCs, or DNA extracted from either of those sample types.

Sequencing was carried out using peripheral blood. The clonotype comes from a man aged 25-40 years who had recovered from COVID-19. The sequence links TRBV7-3 to TRBJ2-1; the D gene is unclear. The sequence in DNA is TGTGCCAGCAGCTCTCCGTTACACGATGAGCAGTTCTTC. This encodes CASSSPLHDEQFF.